This record looks at one TCR beta chain sequence and its context. The antigen it recognizes is unknown. Base qualities are not provided; no much larger clone lies one nucleotide away. The CDR3 regions of human TCRbeta chains were subjected to immunosequencing. Turning to the authors' computational methods: Repertoire TCRs were checked for matches against a reference library of SARS-CoV-2-specific TCRs that had been generated using the MIRA antigen-specificity platform. Breadth was defined as the fraction of unique TCRs that were SARS-CoV-2-associated, and depth was defined as the fraction of total T cells that were SARS-CoV-2-associated. Each spike-specific TCR was assigned to its reactive spike region and to a CD4 or CD8 class using the MIRA data. Log10-transformed breadth and depth values were compared by one-way ANOVA with Sidak's multiple comparisons tests. TCRdb took this table from immuneACCESS and kept in-frame rearrangements with V and J called. Such tables lack part of the clones; where checked against another copy, unresolved V genes explain under half of the gap, and the rest is unexplained. V, J and clone size reflect that table, while D and trimming were determined from the DNA. The sample table records more than 110,000 clones; approximately 90% of these occur just once. The ten largest clones represent around 3.6% of the sample.

The time point tag for this specimen amounts to: baseline before first vaccination. The vaccinee samples were drawn from two UK trials, COV001 and COV002, one of which was a single-blind randomized controlled phase 2/3 trial testing AZD1222 (ChAdOx1 nCoV-19) in healthy adults. For TCRbeta chain sequencing, PBMC samples from trial participants were taken at day 0 and at day 28 after the second dose. The source of the sample is a study of T cell responses to AZD1222 COVID-19 vaccine (dated by TCRdb to the early 2020s). As for the study more broadly: AZD1222 recipients with second doses at about 4 weeks or about 12 weeks were pooled, because spike-specific TCR depth and breadth did not differ between schedules. A total of about 250 trial participants underwent TCR sequencing, of whom around 210 had received two doses of AZD1222 and some 26 had received two doses of the MenACWY control vaccine. Trial participants were enrolled by age into 18-55, 56-69 and 70-plus year subgroups, with approximately 160, 26 and 62 TCR-sequenced participants respectively.

What the work shows at the level of the full study, not this receptor alone: Only 5 to 7 AZD1222 recipients were SARS-CoV-2 seropositive at baseline, limiting conclusions about previously exposed vaccinees. CD4 TCRs associated with the vaccine covered the entire spike protein, and the dominant responses were in regions 160-218 and 743-854. The 56-69-year group was small, and its depth increase did not reach significance, likely because of low power. Reportedly, almost half of the unique spike-specific TCRs recognized epitopes lying outside the regions that are mutated in the B.1.351 and B.1.1.7 variants. Because no day 14 peak-response samples were available, repertoires were characterized only after the peak T cell response. Most participants were white British and females outnumbered males, and the authors suggested that clonal diversity may have been underestimated. After two AZD1222 doses, both the breadth and the depth of spike-specific TCRs were significantly higher than at day 0 and than in MenACWY recipients.

The sample in question was peripheral blood, obtained on day 0 of AZD1222 vaccination. The clonotype was recovered from an adult in good health.

The CDR3 region has the sequence CAWTRTPGGGNTIYF. The nucleotide sequence reads TGTGCCTGGACCAGGACCCCAGGGGGGGGAAACACCATATATTTT. The sequence links TRBV30 to TRBJ1-3, and 7 junctional nucleotides match TRBD1. CDR1 and CDR2, per the germline V gene (reference sequence), are GTSNPN and SVGIG. V is trimmed back by 4 bases and J by 4 bases, and the junction contains 10 bases that no gene match accounts for. The CDR3 sequence holds 15 residues, the cysteine and phenylalanine included. Kept here is only the CDR3 DNA, which spans 45 bases and is read in frame from base 1. When the CDR3 is completed using the reference TRBV30 and TRBJ1-3 genes on either side, the full variable domain is SQTIHQWPATLVQPVGSPLSLECTVEGTSNPNLYWYRQAAGRGLQLLFYSVGIGQISSEVPQNLSASRPQDRQFILSSKKLLLSDSGFYLCAWTRTPGGGNTIYFGEGSWLTVV.